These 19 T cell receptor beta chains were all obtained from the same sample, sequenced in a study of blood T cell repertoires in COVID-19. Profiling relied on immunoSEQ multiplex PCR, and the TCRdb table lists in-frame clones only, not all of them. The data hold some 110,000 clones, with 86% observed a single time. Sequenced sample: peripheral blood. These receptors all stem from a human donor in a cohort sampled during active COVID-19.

CDR3 in DNA: TGTGCCACCAGTGATCCTACTAGTATTGAAGATACGCAGTATTTT. This codes for CATSDPTSIEDTQYF. The chain combines TRBV24-1 with TRBJ2-3; D perhaps matches TRBD2 (5 bases). CDR1 and CDR2 from the germline V gene are KGHDR and SFDVKD. The V end was cut by 3 bases, the J end by 5 bases, with 14 bases between. The CDR3 consists of 15 residues.

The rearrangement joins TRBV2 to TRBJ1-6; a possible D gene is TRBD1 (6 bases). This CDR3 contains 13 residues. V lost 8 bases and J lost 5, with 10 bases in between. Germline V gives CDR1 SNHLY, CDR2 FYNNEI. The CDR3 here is CASRTANNSPLHF. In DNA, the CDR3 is TGTGCCAGCCGGACAGCGAATAATTCACCCCTCCACTTT.

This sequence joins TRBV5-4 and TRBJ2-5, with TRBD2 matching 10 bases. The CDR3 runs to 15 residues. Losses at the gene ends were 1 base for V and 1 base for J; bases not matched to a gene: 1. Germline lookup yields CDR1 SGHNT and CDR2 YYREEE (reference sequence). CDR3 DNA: TGTGCCAGCAGCTTGCGACTAGCGGGCCAAGAGACCCAGTACTTC. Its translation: CASSLRLAGQETQYF.

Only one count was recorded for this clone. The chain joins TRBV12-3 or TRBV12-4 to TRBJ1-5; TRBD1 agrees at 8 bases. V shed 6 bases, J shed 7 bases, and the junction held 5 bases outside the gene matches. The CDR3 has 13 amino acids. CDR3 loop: CASSLTGVQPQHF. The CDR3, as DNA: TGTGCCAGCAGCCTGACAGGGGTCCAGCCCCAGCATTTT.

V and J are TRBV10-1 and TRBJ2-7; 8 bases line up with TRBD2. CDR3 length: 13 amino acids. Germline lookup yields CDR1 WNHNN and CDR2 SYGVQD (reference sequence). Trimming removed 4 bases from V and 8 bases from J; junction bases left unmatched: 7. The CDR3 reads CASSGAGDFQQYF. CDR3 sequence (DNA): TGCGCCAGCAGTGGAGCGGGAGACTTCCAGCAGTACTTC.

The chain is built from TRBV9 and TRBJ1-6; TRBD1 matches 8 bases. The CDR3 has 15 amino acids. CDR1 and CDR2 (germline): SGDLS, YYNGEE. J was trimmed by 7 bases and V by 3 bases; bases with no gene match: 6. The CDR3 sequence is CASSAQQGENSPLHF. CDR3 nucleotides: TGTGCCAGCAGCGCTCAACAGGGGGAGAATTCACCCCTCCACTTT.

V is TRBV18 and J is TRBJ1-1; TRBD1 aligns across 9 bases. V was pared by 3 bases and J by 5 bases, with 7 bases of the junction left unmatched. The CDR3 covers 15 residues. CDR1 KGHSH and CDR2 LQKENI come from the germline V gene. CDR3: CASSPTGQGTTEAFF. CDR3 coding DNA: TGTGCCAGCTCACCCACGGGACAGGGAACTACTGAAGCTTTCTTT.

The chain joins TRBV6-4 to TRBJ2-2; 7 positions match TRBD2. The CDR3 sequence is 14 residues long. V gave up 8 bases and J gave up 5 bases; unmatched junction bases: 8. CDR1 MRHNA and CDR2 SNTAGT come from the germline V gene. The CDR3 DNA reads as TGTGCCAGCCGGGGGGAGTCCCGTACCGGGGAGCTGTTTTTT. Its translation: CASRGESRTGELFF.

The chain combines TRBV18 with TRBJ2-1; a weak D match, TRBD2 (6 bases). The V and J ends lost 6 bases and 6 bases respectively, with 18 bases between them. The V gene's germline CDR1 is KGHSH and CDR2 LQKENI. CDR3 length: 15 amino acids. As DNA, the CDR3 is TGTGCCAGCTCTCCTCCGGGACTTCGACCCAATGAGCAGTTCTTC. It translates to CASSPPGLRPNEQFF.

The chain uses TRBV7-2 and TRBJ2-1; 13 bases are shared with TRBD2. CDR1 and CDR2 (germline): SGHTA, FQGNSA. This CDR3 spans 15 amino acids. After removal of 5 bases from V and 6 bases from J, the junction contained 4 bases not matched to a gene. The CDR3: CASSARLAGGNEQFF. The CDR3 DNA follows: TGTGCCAGCAGCGCCCGACTAGCGGGAGGCAATGAGCAGTTCTTC.

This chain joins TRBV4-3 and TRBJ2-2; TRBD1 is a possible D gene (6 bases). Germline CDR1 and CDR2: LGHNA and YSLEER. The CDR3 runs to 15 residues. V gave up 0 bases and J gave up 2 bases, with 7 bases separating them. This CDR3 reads CASSQDRGNTGELFF. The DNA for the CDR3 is TGCGCCAGCAGCCAAGACAGGGGTAACACCGGGGAGCTGTTTTTT.

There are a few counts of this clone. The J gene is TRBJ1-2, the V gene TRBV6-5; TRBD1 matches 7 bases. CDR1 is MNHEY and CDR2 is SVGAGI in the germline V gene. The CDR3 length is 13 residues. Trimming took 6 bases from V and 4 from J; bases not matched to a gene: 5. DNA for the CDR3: TGTGCCAGCAGCTGGGACAGTGGCTATGGCTACACCTTC. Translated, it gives CASSWDSGYGYTF.

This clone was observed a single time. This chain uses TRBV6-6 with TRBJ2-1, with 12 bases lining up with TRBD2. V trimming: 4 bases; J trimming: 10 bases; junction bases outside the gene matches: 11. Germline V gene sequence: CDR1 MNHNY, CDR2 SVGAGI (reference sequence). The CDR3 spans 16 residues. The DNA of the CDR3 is TGTGCCAGCAGTTTCCCTAGCGGGAGGGCCCTCGGGGAGCAGTTCTTC. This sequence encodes CASSFPSGRALGEQFF.

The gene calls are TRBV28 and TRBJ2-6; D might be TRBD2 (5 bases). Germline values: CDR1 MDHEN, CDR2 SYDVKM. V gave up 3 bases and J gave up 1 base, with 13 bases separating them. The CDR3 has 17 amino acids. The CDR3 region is CASSFRARGSGANVLTF. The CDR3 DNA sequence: TGTGCCAGCAGTTTCAGAGCACGGGGATCTGGGGCCAACGTCCTGACTTTC.

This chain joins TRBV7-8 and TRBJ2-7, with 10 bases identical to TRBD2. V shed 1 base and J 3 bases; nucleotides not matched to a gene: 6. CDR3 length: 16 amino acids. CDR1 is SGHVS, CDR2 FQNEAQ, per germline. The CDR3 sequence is CASSLGGLARSYEQYF. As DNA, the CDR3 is TGTGCCAGCAGCTTAGGGGGACTAGCGAGGAGCTACGAGCAGTACTTC.

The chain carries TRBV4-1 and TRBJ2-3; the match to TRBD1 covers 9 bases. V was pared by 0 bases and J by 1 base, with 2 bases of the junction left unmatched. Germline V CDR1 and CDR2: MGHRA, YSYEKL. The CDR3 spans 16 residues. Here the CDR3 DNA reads TGCGCCAGCAGCCAAGATTGGACAGGGGGCACAGATACGCAGTATTTT. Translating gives CASSQDWTGGTDTQYF.

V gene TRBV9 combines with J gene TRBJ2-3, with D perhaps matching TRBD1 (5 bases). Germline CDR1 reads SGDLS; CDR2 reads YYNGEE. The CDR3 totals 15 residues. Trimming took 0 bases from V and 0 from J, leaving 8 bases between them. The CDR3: CASSVAQGSTDTQYF. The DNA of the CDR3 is TGTGCCAGCAGCGTAGCTCAGGGAAGCACAGATACGCAGTATTTT.

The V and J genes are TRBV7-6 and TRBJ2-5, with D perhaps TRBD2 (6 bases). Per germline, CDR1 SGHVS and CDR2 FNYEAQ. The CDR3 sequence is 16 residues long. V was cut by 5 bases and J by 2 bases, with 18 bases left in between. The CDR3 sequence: CASSHLGGPSQETQYF. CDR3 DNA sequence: TGTGCCAGCAGCCATCTCGGGGGACCTTCACAAGAGACCCAGTACTTC.

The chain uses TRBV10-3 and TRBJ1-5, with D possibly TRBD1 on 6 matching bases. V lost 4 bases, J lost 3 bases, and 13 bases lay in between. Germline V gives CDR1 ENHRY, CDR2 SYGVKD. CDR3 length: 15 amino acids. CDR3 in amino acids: CAISADDRINQPQHF. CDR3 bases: TGTGCCATCAGTGCGGACGACAGGATCAATCAGCCCCAGCATTTT.